The present TCR beta chain was sequenced within a study of blood T cells in healthy people across ages. Every donor provided roughly 10 milliliters of peripheral blood. This clonotype has a handful of counts. Antigen unknown. The study, taken as a whole, reports: Expanded clonotype shifts may have been confounded, as the donors had an unknown CMV status.

This CDR3 comprises 12 residues. Trimming stripped 1 base from V and 12 bases from J, with 10 bases between. Germline CDR1 is SGHAT and CDR2 is FQNNGV. A second PCR, run for about 7 to 11 cycles, used a sample-barcoded 5' primer plus a J-beta primer mix. TCRdb fed the 5' RACE reads into MiXCR, producing one record per CDR3 protein. This sample has about 1.6 million distinct CDR3 sequences, with 30% to 35% found just once. Material: blood. The receptor was derived from a woman in her 30s in good health. V and J are TRBV11-2 and TRBJ2-1, with D unresolved. CDR3 nucleotides: TGTGCCAGCAGCTTAGTACCCCCGGGGCAGTTCTTC. Translation: CASSLVPPGQFF.